These T cell receptor beta chains were read from a single sample in a study of T cell repertoires in cytomegalovirus infection. TCRdb reanalysed the reads using MiXCR and keeps one entry per CDR3 protein. The repertoire holds 650,000 to 900,000 distinct CDR3 sequences, with 30% to 35% as singletons. These receptors lack a known antigen. Sample: cultured CD8+ T cells from PBMCs, taken from culture after CMV antigen stimulation. The receptors come from a human donor in good health (CMV status not recorded). Some clones in this sample may be carry-over from other donors' samples. The CDR3 runs from the conserved cysteine through the conserved F or W. D genes are given only for firm matches. Not all rows give a size; the values are once, few, many and, for expanded clones, a class.

cdr3_nt	cdr3_aa	clone_size	d_call	v_call	j_call
TGCGCCAGCAGCCTCTCGACGGATACTGAAGCTTTCTTT	CASSLSTDTEAFF	.	.	TRBV4-3	TRBJ1-1
TGTGCCAGCAGTTACTCGGGACATTGGAATGGCTACACCTTC	CASSYSGHWNGYTF	.	.	TRBV6-5	TRBJ1-2
TGTGCCAGCAGCCTCCCCCCGGGGGGCCCGCATACGCAGTATTTT	CASSLPPGGPHTQYF	.	.	TRBV12-3/TRBV12-4	TRBJ2-3
TGTGCCAGCAGCGTTCACCAGACAGGGACCTCCTACAATGAGCAGTTCTTC	CASSVHQTGTSYNEQFF	many	TRBD1	TRBV7-6	TRBJ2-1
TGTGCCAGCAGCCTATCAACCTACAATGAGCAGTTCTTC	CASSLSTYNEQFF	many	.	TRBV27	TRBJ2-1
TGTGCCAGCCCAACTGGGCCTCACACAGGTGCCAGTCAGCCCCAGCATTTT	CASPTGPHTGASQPQHF	once	.	TRBV6-7	TRBJ1-5
TGTGCCACCCTAGTAGGGGCTGGCGGGGAGCTGTTTTTT	CATLVGAGGELFF	.	.	TRBV15	TRBJ2-2
TGTGCCAGCTCACCCACAGGGGGCTCAGGAGATACGCAGTATTTT	CASSPTGGSGDTQYF	.	TRBD1	TRBV18	TRBJ2-3
TGTGCCAGCTCAGTGGTAAATGAGGACACTGAAGCTTTCTTT	CASSVVNEDTEAFF	.	.	TRBV6-1	TRBJ1-1
TGTGCCACCAGTGATGTTGGAGGGACAGGGCGGACAGATACGCAGTATTTT	CATSDVGGTGRTDTQYF	.	TRBD1	TRBV24-1	TRBJ2-3
TGTGCCAGCAGCTTACTAGCGGGGGGCCAAGCGGAGACCCAGTACTTC	CASSLLAGGQAETQYF	few	TRBD2	TRBV11-2	TRBJ2-5
TGTGCCAGCAGCTGGTACTCTGGGGCCAACGTCCTGACTTTC	CASSWYSGANVLTF	.	.	TRBV7-6	TRBJ2-6
TGTGCCAGCAGTTACTCGTCCAGTTTAGATACGCAGTATTTT	CASSYSSSLDTQYF	.	.	TRBV6-5	TRBJ2-3
TGTGCCAGCAGCATAAAGGGAGCCTCTGGGGCCAACGTCCTGACTTTC	CASSIKGASGANVLTF	few	.	TRBV7-9	TRBJ2-6
TGTGCCAGCAGCTTGGGAGGGTCCTTCTACAATGAGCAGTTCTTC	CASSLGGSFYNEQFF	.	.	TRBV5-4	TRBJ2-1
TGTGCCAGCAGCCACAGGGACTACCCCTACAATGAGCAGTTCTTC	CASSHRDYPYNEQFF	.	TRBD2	TRBV3-1	TRBJ2-1
TGCAGCGTTGCCCGGAGCGGGCGGAACAATGAGCAGTTCTTC	CSVARSGRNNEQFF	.	.	TRBV29-1	TRBJ2-1
TGTGCCAGCAGTTACATTTCTGGACAGGGACTCTACAATGAGCAGTTCTTC	CASSYISGQGLYNEQFF	.	TRBD1	TRBV6-2/TRBV6-3	TRBJ2-1
TGTGCCAGCAGACACGCGGGGGGGCCCGGCAATGAGCAGTTCTTC	CASRHAGGPGNEQFF	few	TRBD2	TRBV7-6	TRBJ2-1
TGCAGCGTTGAAAGCAGGGAGAACACTGAAGCTTTCTTT	CSVESRENTEAFF	once	.	TRBV29-1	TRBJ1-1
TGTGCCAGCAGTTACACTTGGAATGAAAAACTGTTTTTT	CASSYTWNEKLFF	.	.	TRBV6-5	TRBJ1-4
TGTGCCAGCAGTGTAGAGGGAACTGTCGACAACGGTGAGCAGTTCTTC	CASSVEGTVDNGEQFF	.	.	TRBV2	TRBJ2-1
TGTGCCAGCAGTTATGGACCGTCCGGGGCCAACGTCCTGACTTTC	CASSYGPSGANVLTF	many	.	TRBV6-1	TRBJ2-6
TGTGCCAGCAGCGTAGGGGACAGGGGACATGAGCAGTTCTTC	CASSVGDRGHEQFF	many	TRBD1	TRBV9	TRBJ2-1
TGCGCCAGCAGCACGGACAGGAGAACGAATCAGCCCCAGCATTTT	CASSTDRRTNQPQHF	few	TRBD1	TRBV4-1	TRBJ1-5
TGTGCCAGCAGCTTCACGAGCCTTCAAGAGACCCAGTACTTC	CASSFTSLQETQYF	many	.	TRBV7-2	TRBJ2-5
TGTGCCAGCTCAACATCTCGAGGCGGAAACACCATATATTTT	CASSTSRGGNTIYF	few	.	TRBV18	TRBJ1-3
TGTGCCATCCTTGGCGGGGGGTCGACTAACACCGGGGAGCTGTTTTTT	CAILGGGSTNTGELFF	.	TRBD2	TRBV10-3	TRBJ2-2
TGTGCCAGCAGCTTTTCCCGGGACAGGGGTTTTTCTAACTATGGCTACACCTTC	CASSFSRDRGFSNYGYTF	few	TRBD1	TRBV7-8	TRBJ1-2
TGTGCCAGCAGTTACGGCCCCCTGGCAAGGCCCAACTATGGCTACACCTTC	CASSYGPLARPNYGYTF	once	.	TRBV6-5	TRBJ1-2
TGTGCCAGCAGGGAGGACAGGGGCGAAATAGCCGGGGAGCTGTTTTTT	CASREDRGEIAGELFF	.	TRBD1	TRBV6-5	TRBJ2-2
TGTGCCAGCAGCTCCCGAGAAGGGGTCCCCACTGAAGCTTTCTTT	CASSSREGVPTEAFF	.	.	TRBV5-4	TRBJ1-1
TGCGCCAGCAGCCAGGGCCAGTCCACCGGGGAGCTGTTTTTT	CASSQGQSTGELFF	few	.	TRBV4-1	TRBJ2-2
TGTGCCAGCAGCAGGGGAGTTAGCAATCAGCCCCAGCATTTT	CASSRGVSNQPQHF	few	.	TRBV9	TRBJ1-5
TGTGCCAGCAGCCATACTGGGGTGGGCTCCTACAATGAGCAGTTCTTC	CASSHTGVGSYNEQFF	.	.	TRBV14	TRBJ2-1
TGTGCCAGCAGCTCGCCCGGGACAGGGAATAATTCACCCCTCCACTTT	CASSSPGTGNNSPLHF	few	TRBD1	TRBV7-2	TRBJ1-6
TGTGCCAGCAGCTTTATCGGGGGGGCCGTAGATACGCAGTATTTT	CASSFIGGAVDTQYF	.	TRBD2	TRBV5-8	TRBJ2-3
TGTGCCAGCCCGAAGAGGGGGCGGCAGCCCCAGCATTTT	CASPKRGRQPQHF	.	TRBD1	TRBV6-1	TRBJ1-5
TGTGCCAGCAGCTGGGGACAGTTTAAGGAGACCCAGTACTTC	CASSWGQFKETQYF	many	TRBD1	TRBV7-9	TRBJ2-5
TGTGCCAGTAGTCCACAGCCAGCCTACGAGCAGTACTTC	CASSPQPAYEQYF	.	.	TRBV19	TRBJ2-7
TGTGCCAGCACCGAGGACAGGGAAAATAATTCACCCCTCCACTTT	CASTEDRENNSPLHF	few	TRBD1	TRBV12-3/TRBV12-4	TRBJ1-6
TGCAGTGCTAGAGGGGTGGGATCGGGGTCCTACGAGCAGTACTTC	CSARGVGSGSYEQYF	few	.	TRBV20-1	TRBJ2-7
TGTGCTAGCAGCTCTGAGCCGGGGGCCCGTCAAGAGACCCAGTACTTC	CASSSEPGARQETQYF	many	.	TRBV7-7	TRBJ2-5
TGTGCCAGCAGCGTAGAAACCCTGGGAACCGGGGAGCTGTTTTTT	CASSVETLGTGELFF	.	.	TRBV9	TRBJ2-2
TGTGCTAGTGGTTACACTCCGAGAATCTACGAGCAGTACTTC	CASGYTPRIYEQYF	few	.	TRBV12-5	TRBJ2-7
TGTGCCACCAGCAGAGACCCCGGGACAGGGCTTCTCTACGAGCAGTACTTC	CATSRDPGTGLLYEQYF	.	TRBD1	TRBV15	TRBJ2-7
TGTGCCAGCAGCTTAAAGGGGAAAAAGGACCAAGAGACCCAGTACTTC	CASSLKGKKDQETQYF	.	.	TRBV7-9	TRBJ2-5
TGTGCCAGCAGTCCCGGACAGGGGGCGCCCGACATAGAGACCCAGTACTTC	CASSPGQGAPDIETQYF	many	TRBD1	TRBV12-3/TRBV12-4	TRBJ2-5
TGCGCCAGCAGTGTCGGCAGGGCATTGGCTGAAGCTTTCTTT	CASSVGRALAEAFF	once	.	TRBV10-1	TRBJ1-1
TGTGCCAGCACAGCTCCCTTCTCAAACAATGAGCAGTTCTTC	CASTAPFSNNEQFF	few	.	TRBV6-2/TRBV6-3	TRBJ2-1
TGTGCCAGCACCCATGACAGTGAAGCTTTCTTT	CASTHDSEAFF	.	.	TRBV12-3/TRBV12-4	TRBJ1-1
TGTGCCAGCAGCTTTACCGGACAGGGATTAACGGAGACCCAGTACTTC	CASSFTGQGLTETQYF	.	TRBD1	TRBV7-9	TRBJ2-5
TGTGCCAGCAGCTTAGGGACCCCCTGGGACAGCACCAATTTC	CASSLGTPWDSTNF	.	TRBD1	TRBV7-4	TRBJ2-1
TGTGCCAGCAGCTATGGACTAGCGGGGGGTTCTTTTTCCACAGATACGCAGTATTTT	CASSYGLAGGSFSTDTQYF	many	TRBD2	TRBV5-5	TRBJ2-3
TGTGCCAGCACCCCTAAACAGGGGCGGGAAGCTTTCTTT	CASTPKQGREAFF	.	TRBD1	TRBV25-1	TRBJ1-1